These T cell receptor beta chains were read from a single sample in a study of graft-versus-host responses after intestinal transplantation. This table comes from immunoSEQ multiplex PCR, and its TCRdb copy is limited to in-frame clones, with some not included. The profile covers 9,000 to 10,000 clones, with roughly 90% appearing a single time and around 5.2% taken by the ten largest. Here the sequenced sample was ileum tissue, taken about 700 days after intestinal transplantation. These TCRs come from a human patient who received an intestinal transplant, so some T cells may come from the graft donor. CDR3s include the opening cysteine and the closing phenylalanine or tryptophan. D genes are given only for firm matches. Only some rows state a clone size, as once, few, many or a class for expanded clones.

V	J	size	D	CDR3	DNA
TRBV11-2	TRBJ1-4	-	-	CASGPLLGYDEKLFF	TGTGCCAGCGGTCCTCTTCTGGGGTATGATGAAAAACTGTTTTTT
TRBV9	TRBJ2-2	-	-	CASSPRPYATGELFF	TGTGCCAGCAGCCCAAGACCTTATGCAACCGGGGAGCTGTTTTTT
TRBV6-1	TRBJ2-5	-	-	CASRVTGQETQYF	TGTGCCAGCAGGGTGACAGGCCAAGAGACCCAGTACTTC
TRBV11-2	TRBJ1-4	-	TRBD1	CASSARGARGEKLFF	TGTGCCAGCAGCGCCAGGGGGGCGCGCGGCGAAAAACTGTTTTTT
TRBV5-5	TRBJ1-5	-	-	CASSRKLAGDQGPQHF	TGTGCCAGCAGCCGCAAGCTAGCGGGGGACCAGGGGCCCCAGCATTTT
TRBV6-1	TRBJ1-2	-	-	CASSENPRAGYTF	TGTGCCAGCAGTGAGAACCCCCGGGCTGGCTACACCTTC
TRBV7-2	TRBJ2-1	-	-	CASSFAVEQFF	TGTGCCAGCAGCTTTGCCGTTGAGCAGTTCTTC
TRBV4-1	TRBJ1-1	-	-	CASSSPDSEAFF	TGCGCCAGCAGCTCTCCCGACAGTGAAGCTTTCTTT
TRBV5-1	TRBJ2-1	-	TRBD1	CASSFGTGVGNEQFF	TGCGCCAGCAGCTTCGGGACAGGGGTCGGTAATGAGCAGTTCTTC
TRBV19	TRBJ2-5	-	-	CASSRTRPVSQYF	TGTGCCAGTAGTAGGACAAGACCGGTGTCCCAGTACTTC
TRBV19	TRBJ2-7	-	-	CASSIDGYYEQYF	TGTGCCAGTAGTATCGACGGTTACTACGAGCAGTACTTC
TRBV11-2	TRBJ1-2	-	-	CASSLGFTYYGYTF	TGTGCCAGCAGCTTAGGGTTTACGTACTATGGCTACACCTTC
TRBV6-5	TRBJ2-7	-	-	CASSPAGSVNEQYF	TGTGCCAGCAGTCCCGCGGGCTCCGTCAACGAGCAGTACTTC
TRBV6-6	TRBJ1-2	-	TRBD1	CASRPGQGEGYTF	TGTGCCAGCAGGCCAGGCCAGGGGGAGGGCTACACCTTC
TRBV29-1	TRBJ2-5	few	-	CSVAGEDQETQYF	TGCAGCGTTGCCGGGGAGGACCAAGAGACCCAGTACTTC
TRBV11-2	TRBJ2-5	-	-	CASSFLLLETQYF	TGTGCCAGCAGCTTTCTTCTTCTAGAGACCCAGTACTTC
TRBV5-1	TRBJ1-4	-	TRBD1	CASSVSGTGHPKLFF	TGCGCCAGCAGCGTCTCCGGGACAGGGCACCCAAAACTGTTTTTT
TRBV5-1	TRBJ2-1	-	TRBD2	CASSLASGLNYNEQFF	TGCGCCAGCAGCTTGGCCTCGGGACTAAATTACAATGAGCAGTTCTTC
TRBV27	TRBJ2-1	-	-	CASSSNNEQFF	TGTGCCAGCAGTTCCAACAATGAGCAGTTCTTC
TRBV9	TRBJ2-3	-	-	CASSVLGHPPDTQYF	TGTGCCAGCAGCGTACTCGGACACCCTCCAGATACGCAGTATTTT
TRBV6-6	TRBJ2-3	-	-	CASSLAPGEDTQYF	TGTGCCAGCAGCCTCGCACCTGGAGAAGATACGCAGTATTTT
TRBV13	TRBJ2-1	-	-	CASSLSAWTNEQFF	TGTGCCAGCAGCTTATCGGCCTGGACCAATGAGCAGTTCTTC